One T cell receptor beta chain is described in this entry. A multiplex PCR was run with 60 Vbeta primers and 13 Jbeta primers. Method: immunoSEQ multiplex PCR; TCRdb's copy keeps in-frame clones and lacks some. The sample includes roughly 120,000 clones, around four fifths of them seen just once. This entry comes from a study of cytomegalovirus exposure and HLA in healthy donors. This CDR3 is built from 12 residues. Germline V CDR1 and CDR2: SGHVS, FNYEAQ. Trimming stripped 5 bases from V and 8 bases from J, with 9 bases between. V is TRBV7-6 and J is TRBJ1-4, with D tentatively TRBD1 (6 bases). This TCR was recovered from a man under 40 in good health and CMV-seropositive. Sequencing was done on a sample of PBMCs. The CDR3 spells CASSGGQEKLFF. The CDR3, as DNA: TGTGCCAGCAGCGGCGGACAGGAAAAACTGTTTTTT.